The present entry profiles one T cell receptor (beta chain) with its context. The antigen is unknown. The data are from a study of blood T cells in healthy people across ages. Study-wide points: Per million T cells, TCR beta diversity dropped about linearly as age rose.

Primed by a sample-barcoded 5' primer and a J-beta primer mix, a second PCR proceeded for about 7 to 12 cycles. MiXCR, run by TCRdb on the 5' RACE reads, gives a single entry per CDR3 protein. The data hold hundreds of thousands of distinct CDR3 sequences, with approximately 59% observed a single time. The people who gave samples were healthy Caucasians from Russia, aged about 6 to 95. The V gene's germline CDR1 is DFQATT and CDR2 SNEGSKA (reference sequence). This CDR3 is built from 14 residues. The clonotype was recovered from a young man in good health. The chain couples TRBV20-1 to TRBJ2-1; 7 bases line up with TRBD1. The J call may not be correct, given that the DNA end is closer to TRBJ2-7. The material sequenced was blood. This CDR3 reads CSAETGSSYNEQYF. The CDR3 region has the DNA TGCAGTGCTGAGACAGGGAGTTCCTACAATGAGCAGTACTTC.